This TCR beta chain was captured by sequencing in a study of CD8+ T cells in alopecia areata. Study-wide results and caveats: Lesional scalp displayed greater clonality than normal scalp, most notably in alopecia totalis/universalis.

In each case, RNA was isolated and then reverse transcribed into cDNA as the sequencing template. TCRdb's table, derived via immunoSEQ multiplex PCR, lists solely in-frame clones and lacks some. The repertoire has about 130,000 clones, around 49% of them found once; the top ten carry approximately 19%. Concerning this clone: The target antigen is unknown.

Lesional scalp tissue (obtained by punch biopsy) and peripheral blood were collected from alopecia areata patients. This specimen consisted of CD8+ T cells sorted from blood, obtained at week 0. This clonotype originated in a human donor with alopecia areata.

In nucleotides, the CDR3 is TGTGCCAGCAGTGCCGGCATGGGGTACCAGCCCCAGCATTTT. Translating it yields CASSAGMGYQPQHF. V gene TRBV27 combines with J gene TRBJ1-5; D is unresolved. V dropped 5 bases and J dropped 7 bases, with 15 bases sitting between them. The CDR3 is made up of 14 amino acids. The V gene's germline CDR1 is MNHEY and CDR2 SMNVEV (reference sequence).